Listed below are T cell receptor beta chains from one sample, sequenced in a study of T cells in tuberculosis. The protocol was immunoSEQ multiplex PCR, while the TCRdb copy is restricted to in-frame clones and leaves out a portion. The sample has some 49,000 clones, 90% to 95% seen once. Sequences were derived from PBMCs, sampled at tuberculosis diagnosis. All receptors come from an adult with tuberculosis. Both conserved end residues are part of each CDR3. D genes are given only for firm matches. Some rows have no size entry. The others give once, few or many, or a class for an expanded clone.

TRBV10-2	NA	NA	11	TRBJ2-1	CASLRDNEQFF	TGCGCCAGCCTCCGGGACAATGAGCAGTTCTTC
TRBV7-3	NA	NA	16	TRBJ2-1	CASSAQGGHSYNEQFF	TGTGCCAGCAGCGCGCAGGGGGGTCATTCGTACAATGAGCAGTTCTTC
TRBV7-9	NA	TRBD2	14	TRBJ2-5	CASSSSGSRETQYF	TGTGCCAGCAGTTCTAGCGGGAGCAGAGAGACCCAGTACTTC
TRBV2	once	NA	15	TRBJ1-3	CASSEFGYSGNTIYF	TGTGCCAGCAGTGAATTCGGGTACTCTGGAAACACCATATATTTT
TRBV7-2	NA	TRBD1	15	TRBJ1-1	CASSLAPTGGTEAFF	TGTGCCAGCAGCTTAGCCCCGACAGGGGGCACTGAAGCTTTCTTT
TRBV4-1	NA	TRBD2	17	TRBJ2-2	CASSQGGLAGRAGELFF	TGCGCCAGCAGCCAAGGAGGGCTAGCGGGAAGGGCCGGGGAGCTGTTTTTT
TRBV29-1	NA	NA	13	TRBJ1-1	CSVRRGSNTEAFF	TGCAGCGTTAGACGGGGGAGTAACACTGAAGCTTTCTTT
TRBV19	few	NA	15	TRBJ1-3	CASSVFAGIGNTIYF	TGTGCCAGTAGTGTCTTCGCAGGAATAGGAAACACCATATATTTT
TRBV19	NA	TRBD1	15	TRBJ1-5	CASSDGTGAYQPQHF	TGTGCCAGTAGTGACGGGACAGGGGCTTATCAGCCCCAGCATTTT
TRBV29-1	NA	NA	13	TRBJ2-5	CSVSDSNQETQYF	TGCAGCGTCAGCGACAGCAACCAAGAGACCCAGTACTTC
TRBV7-2	once	NA	11	TRBJ2-1	CASTLSNEQFF	TGTGCCAGCACCCTGAGCAATGAGCAGTTCTTC
TRBV11-2	NA	NA	17	TRBJ2-2	CASTPGFRQGRIGELFF	TGTGCCAGCACCCCCGGATTTCGCCAGGGAAGGATCGGGGAGCTGTTTTTT
TRBV19	NA	TRBD2	13	TRBJ2-1	CAAGLAAHNEQFF	TGTGCAGCGGGACTAGCGGCCCACAATGAGCAGTTCTTC
TRBV5-1	once	TRBD2	14	TRBJ2-1	CASSRGLGNDEQFF	TGCGCCAGCAGCAGGGGACTAGGGAACGATGAGCAGTTCTTC
TRBV7-6	NA	TRBD2	18	TRBJ2-5	CASSLGGLAGDPQETQYF	TGTGCCAGCAGCTTAGGGGGCCTAGCGGGAGATCCTCAAGAGACCCAGTACTTC
TRBV5-1	NA	NA	16	TRBJ2-3	CASSIGTGGFTDTQYF	TGCGCCAGCAGCATAGGGACTGGGGGGTTCACAGATACGCAGTATTTT
TRBV28	NA	TRBD1	15	TRBJ2-5	CASSRQGRGGETQYF	TGTGCCAGCAGCCGACAGGGCAGAGGGGGAGAGACCCAGTACTTC
TRBV5-1	NA	NA	14	TRBJ2-7	CASSPDSFSYEQYF	TGCGCCAGCAGCCCGGACAGTTTTTCCTACGAGCAGTACTTC
TRBV27	NA	TRBD2	15	TRBJ2-7	CASCRRGIAGDEQYF	TGTGCCAGTTGCCGGAGGGGAATAGCGGGAGACGAGCAGTACTTC
TRBV7-2	NA	NA	14	TRBJ1-1	CASTRGGMNTEAFF	TGTGCCAGCACCCGGGGGGGGATGAACACTGAAGCTTTCTTT
TRBV7-2	NA	NA	14	TRBJ1-5	CASSTRTGNQPQHF	TGTGCCAGCAGCACTAGGACAGGCAATCAGCCCCAGCATTTT
TRBV6-5	NA	NA	15	TRBJ2-3	CASSEQGRGTDTQYF	TGTGCCAGCAGCGAACAGGGCCGGGGCACAGATACGCAGTATTTT
TRBV5-1	NA	TRBD1	16	TRBJ2-5	CASSLDPGGGQETQYF	TGCGCCAGCAGCTTGGACCCAGGGGGCGGGCAAGAGACCCAGTACTTC
TRBV10-3	NA	NA	15	TRBJ2-3	CATQDSPAGTDTQYF	TGTGCCACCCAAGACAGCCCGGCGGGCACAGATACGCAGTATTTT